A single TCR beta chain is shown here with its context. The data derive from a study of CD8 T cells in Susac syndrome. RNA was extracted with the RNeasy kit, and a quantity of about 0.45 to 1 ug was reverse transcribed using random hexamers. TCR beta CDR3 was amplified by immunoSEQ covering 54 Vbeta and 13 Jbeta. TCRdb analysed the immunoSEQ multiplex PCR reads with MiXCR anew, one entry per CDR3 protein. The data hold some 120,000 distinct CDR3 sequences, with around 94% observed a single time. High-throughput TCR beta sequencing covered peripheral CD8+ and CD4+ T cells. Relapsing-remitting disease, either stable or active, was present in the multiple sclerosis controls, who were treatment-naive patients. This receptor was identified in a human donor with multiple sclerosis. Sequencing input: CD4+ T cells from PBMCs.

CDR3 region: CASSSTSETYQYF. CDR3 bases: TGTGCCAGCAGCTCCACTTCTGAAACCTACCAGTACTTC. The chain employs TRBV7-3 and TRBJ2-7; D unresolved. Per the germline V gene, CDR1 is SGHTA and CDR2 is FQGTGA. Trimming took 4 bases from V and 10 from J, leaving 17 bases between them. CDR3 length: 13 residues.